Each of the 21 T cell receptor beta chains below was sequenced from the same sample in a study of blood T cells in healthy people across ages. With a J-beta primer mix and a sample-barcoded 5' primer, a second PCR ran roughly 6 to 11 cycles. TCRdb itself ran the 5' RACE reads through MiXCR, one entry per CDR3 protein. The sample shows about 930,000 distinct CDR3 sequences, approximately 32% of them seen only once. These data are also associated with another study on T cells of mothers and their children.

The specimen was blood. The source of these receptors is a woman aged 40 to 50 in good health.

The rearrangement uses TRBV4-3 and TRBJ2-4; possible D gene TRBD2, 6 bases. V lost 1 base to trimming and J lost 13 bases, with 23 bases between them. Germline lookup yields CDR1 LGHNA and CDR2 YSLEER. This CDR3 spans 16 amino acids. The chain's CDR3 is CASSQVWAGTHNEQYF. The CDR3 DNA is TGCGCCAGCAGCCAAGTATGGGCGGGGACCCACAATGAGCAGTACTTC.

J is TRBJ2-7 and V is TRBV29-1, with D perhaps assigned TRBD1 or TRBD2 (6 bases each). V lost 5 bases and J 4 bases, leaving 18 bases between the germline ends. The CDR3 has 14 amino acids. The V gene's germline CDR1 is SQVTM and CDR2 ANQGSEA. CDR3 amino acids: CSVSDVTGRYEQYF. As DNA, the CDR3 is TGCAGCGTTTCAGACGTTACAGGGAGGTACGAGCAGTACTTC.

V usage is TRBV28 and J usage is TRBJ1-4; no clear D. The V gene lost 6 bases and the J gene lost 12 bases, with 14 bases spanning the gap. The CDR3 length is 12 residues. CDR1 and CDR2 from the germline V gene are MDHEN and SYDVKM. For the CDR3, the DNA is TGTGCCAGCAGCTCTCCTAATTTGGAACTGTTTTTT. This codes for CASSSPNLELFF.

The gene calls are TRBV10-3 and TRBJ2-7, with TRBD1 identical over 9 bases. Germline V gene lookup returns CDR1 ENHRY and CDR2 SYGVKD. V trimming: 3 bases; J trimming: 5 bases; junction bases outside the gene matches: 11. The CDR3 contains 16 residues. CDR3 amino acids: CAISDDRGVGIHEQYF. The CDR3 nucleotides read TGTGCCATCAGTGACGACAGGGGGGTCGGGATTCACGAGCAGTACTTC.

This clonotype has only a few counts. The chain couples TRBV7-9 to TRBJ2-1, with D possibly matching TRBD1 (5 bases). This CDR3 comprises 12 residues. Germline V gene lookup returns CDR1 SEHNR and CDR2 FQNEAQ (reference sequence). Trimming left V 5 bases short and J 14 bases short, with 16 bases between. The CDR3 DNA is TGTGCCAGCAGCCCTCAGGGATCTCAGAAGTTCTTC. The encoded protein is CASSPQGSQKFF.

The J gene is TRBJ1-1, the V gene TRBV2, with TRBD1 matching 8 bases. This CDR3 contains 11 residues. The germline V gene has CDR1 SNHLY and CDR2 FYNNEI. The ends lost 5 bases at V and 10 bases at J; junction bases unmatched: 3. CDR3 region: CASSLQGAAFF. CDR3 DNA sequence: TGTGCCAGCAGTCTTCAGGGGGCAGCTTTCTTT.

V is TRBV7-9 and J is TRBJ1-2; weak D call: TRBD1 (6 bases). V gave up 5 bases and J gave up 8 bases, with 24 bases separating them. CDR1 SEHNR and CDR2 FQNEAQ come from the germline V gene (reference sequence). This CDR3 has 16 amino acids. The CDR3, as DNA: TGTGCCAGCAGCCGAGAAGGACAGAGGGAAGGTCAGGGCTACACCTTC. Its translation: CASSREGQREGQGYTF.

This chain joins TRBV20-1 and TRBJ2-5; tentatively, D is TRBD1 (6 bases). V lost 0 bases and J 2 bases, leaving 10 bases between the germline ends. Germline V CDR1 and CDR2: DFQATT, SNEGSKA (reference sequence). CDR3 length: 14 residues. The CDR3: CSARDDRRQETQYF. The CDR3 coding sequence is TGCAGTGCTAGAGATGACAGGAGACAAGAGACCCAGTACTTC.

The chain links TRBV5-1 to TRBJ2-1; D might be TRBD1 (6 bases). The CDR3 consists of 14 residues. Germline loops: CDR1 SGHRS, CDR2 YFSETQ. Trimming stripped 2 bases from V and 7 bases from J, with 13 bases between. This CDR3 is CASSLVTGPNEQFF. The CDR3 DNA follows: TGCGCCAGCAGCTTAGTCACAGGGCCGAATGAGCAGTTCTTC. The whole variable domain, remainder taken from reference TRBV5-1 and TRBJ2-1, is KAGVTQTPRYLIKTRGQQVTLSCSPISGHRSVSWYQQTPGQGLQFLFEYFSETQRNKGNFPGRFSGRQFSNSRSEMNVSTLELGDSALYLCASSLVTGPNEQFFGPGTRLTVL.

This clonotype was detected only a few times. The rearrangement joins TRBV27 to TRBJ1-2, with 9 bases lining up with TRBD1. Unmatched junction bases numbered 4, after V lost 4 bases and J lost 4 bases. CDR3 size: 14 residues. The germline CDR1 and CDR2 sequences are MNHEY and SMNVEV (reference sequence). DNA for the CDR3: TGTGCCAGCAGTTGGGACAGGGAGGGCTATGGCTACACCTTC. Protein product: CASSWDREGYGYTF.

Turning to this clonotype: Its ends do not fully match the called genes, so a read error is possible. The rearrangement joins TRBV6-2 or TRBV6-3 to TRBJ2-1; D call uncertain. This CDR3 contains 14 residues. Germline V gives CDR1 MNHEY, CDR2 SVGEGT. This CDR3 reads CACSYGSSYNEQFF. In DNA form, the CDR3 reads TGTGCCTGCAGTTACGGAAGCTCCTACAATGAGCAGTTCTTC.

This clonotype was observed many times. V usage is TRBV9 and J usage is TRBJ1-5; TRBD1 matches 7 bases. V trimming: 4 bases; J trimming: 4 bases; junction bases outside the gene matches: 2. Germline-derived CDR1 and CDR2 are SGDLS and YYNGEE. The CDR3 totals 13 residues. CDR3 region: CASSQTGNQPQHF. DNA for the CDR3: TGTGCCAGCAGCCAGACAGGGAATCAGCCCCAGCATTTT.

In the case of this clonotype: This could be a read error, since a much larger clone is one nucleotide away. The chain uses TRBV11-2 and TRBJ1-2; 7 nucleotides line up with TRBD1. Looked up from germline, CDR1 is SGHAT and CDR2 is FQNNGV. The CDR3 extends over 15 amino acids. CDR3 sequence: CASTLSRGENYGHTF. CDR3 coding DNA: TGTGCCAGCACCCTGTCCAGGGGGGAGAACTATGGCCACACCTTC.

This sequence joins TRBV6-5 and TRBJ1-5, with D possibly TRBD1 on 6 matching bases. V was cut by 5 bases and J by 1 base, with 12 bases left in between. Per the germline V gene, CDR1 is MNHEY and CDR2 is SVGAGI. There are 15 residues in the CDR3. The CDR3 sequence is CASSRTGRSNQPQHF. CDR3 nucleotide sequence: TGTGCCAGCAGTCGAACAGGGAGGAGCAATCAGCCCCAGCATTTT.

This clonotype was seen only a few times. V gene TRBV12-3 or TRBV12-4 combines with J gene TRBJ1-4, with 8 bases identical to TRBD1. The CDR3 spans 15 residues. V lost 6 bases to trimming and J lost 7 bases; unmatched junction nucleotides: 10. The CDR3 sequence is CASRKQGARGEKLFF. In DNA, the CDR3 is TGTGCCAGCAGGAAGCAGGGGGCCAGGGGTGAAAAACTGTTTTTT.

The chain is built from TRBV20-1 and TRBJ1-4; weak D call: TRBD1 (5 bases). The germline V and J ends were trimmed by 0 bases and 3 bases, with 20 bases remaining between them. CDR1 and CDR2 from the germline V gene are DFQATT and SNEGSKA (reference sequence). CDR3 length equals 18 residues. For the CDR3, the DNA is TGCAGTGCTAGAGATGCATTCCAGGACACCGATGCTAATGAAAAACTGTTTTTT. It is translated as CSARDAFQDTDANEKLFF.

This clonotype appeared a few times. With a much larger clone just one base away, this may be a read error. The chain links TRBV29-1 to TRBJ2-5, with D possibly TRBD1 on 6 matching bases. The assigned J gene may be wrong: the sequence end matches TRBJ2-7 better. CDR3 length: 12 residues. The V gene's germline CDR1 is SQVTM and CDR2 ANQGSEA. The CDR3 sequence is CGIVRGTYEQYF. The CDR3 nucleotides are TGCGGCATTGTCAGGGGTACCTACGAGCAGTACTTC.

In the case of this clonotype: One junction end does not reproduce the germline sequence, and a read error may be involved. The chain carries TRBV12-3 or TRBV12-4 and TRBJ1-5, with TRBD1 matching 7 bases. The CDR3 length is 14 residues. The CDR3 sequence: CACSRDSRNQPQHF. CDR3 nucleotides: TGTGCCTGCAGTCGGGACAGCCGCAATCAGCCCCAGCATTTT.

A few counts support this clonotype. V is TRBV6-6 and J is TRBJ2-3, with D perhaps assigned TRBD1 or TRBD2 (5 bases each). Germline CDR1 MNHNY, CDR2 SVGAGI (reference sequence). Deletions cut 2 bases from V and 0 bases from J, with 9 bases between. This CDR3 has 15 residues. CDR3 in DNA: TGTGCCAGCAGTTACGGGGGAATTAGCACAGATACGCAGTATTTT. As protein: CASSYGGISTDTQYF.

This chain joins TRBV5-1 and TRBJ1-2; 9 nucleotides line up with TRBD1. V lost 1 base and J lost 4; bases outside the gene matches: 5. CDR1 and CDR2 (germline): SGHRS, YFSETQ. CDR3 length: 15 residues. The CDR3 sequence is CASSLKGTGSYGYTF. CDR3 bases: TGCGCCAGCAGCTTGAAAGGGACAGGGTCCTATGGCTACACCTTC.

This clonotype was observed a handful of times. A read error may be the cause here, since a much bigger clone is one base away. The chain couples TRBV6-5 to TRBJ2-5; 11 bases map to TRBD2. Germline values: CDR1 MNHEY, CDR2 SVGAGI. With V trimmed by 0 bases and J by 11 bases, 14 bases remained unmatched. CDR3 length: 17 residues. CDR3 in amino acids: CASSYSGLAAKPGEQYF. CDR3 sequence (DNA): TGTGCCAGCAGTTACTCGGGACTAGCGGCTAAACCGGGTGAGCAGTACTTC.